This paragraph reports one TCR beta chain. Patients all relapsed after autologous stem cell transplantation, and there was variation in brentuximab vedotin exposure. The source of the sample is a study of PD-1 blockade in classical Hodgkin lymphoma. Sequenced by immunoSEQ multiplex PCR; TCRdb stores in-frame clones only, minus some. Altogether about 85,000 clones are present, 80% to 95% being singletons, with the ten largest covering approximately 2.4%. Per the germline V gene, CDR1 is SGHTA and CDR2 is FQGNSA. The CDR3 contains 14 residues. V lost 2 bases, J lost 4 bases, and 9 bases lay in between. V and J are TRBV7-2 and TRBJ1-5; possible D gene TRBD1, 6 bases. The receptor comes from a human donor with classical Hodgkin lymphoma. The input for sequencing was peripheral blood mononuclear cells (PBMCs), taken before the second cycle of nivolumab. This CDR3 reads CASSLNRGNQPQHF. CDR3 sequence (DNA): TGTGCCAGCAGCTTAAATAGGGGGAATCAGCCCCAGCATTTT.